A few counts support the clone carrying this T cell receptor beta chain. Its antigen is unidentified. The data stem from a study of OX40 agonist ivuxolimab in advanced cancers. V was pared by 4 bases and J by 10 bases, with 8 bases of the junction left unmatched. The germline V gene has CDR1 SGHRS and CDR2 YFSETQ. The CDR3 spans 14 residues. Patients with a history of autoimmune disease or on systemic immunosuppression were excluded. Findings and caveats of the study: Partial responders dosed at 0.1-3.0 mg/kg displayed clonal expansion ranking among the lowest. Certain nonresponding patients likewise had low normalized T-cell clonal expansion. CD4+ and CD8+ blood T cells expanded clonally by week 6 at 0.1 to 3.0 mg/kg.

The table came from immunoSEQ multiplex PCR; TCRdb's copy has only in-frame clones and leaves some out. Of fewer than 75,000 clones in the sample, over 80% were seen once. The sequences come from CD4+ or CD8+ T cells sorted from blood, collected in a trial of the OX40 agonist ivuxolimab. The clonotype originates from an adult with an advanced solid tumor such as melanoma, head and neck, liver or kidney cancer. The V call is TRBV5-1, the J call TRBJ2-1, with 10 nucleotides matching TRBD1. CDR3 residues: CASSVIPGQGEQFF. The CDR3, as DNA: TGCGCCAGCAGCGTGATCCCGGGACAGGGGGAGCAGTTCTTC. Filled out from reference TRBV5-1 and TRBJ2-1, the complete variable domain reads KAGVTQTPRYLIKTRGQQVTLSCSPISGHRSVSWYQQTPGQGLQFLFEYFSETQRNKGNFPGRFSGRQFSNSRSEMNVSTLELGDSALYLCASSVIPGQGEQFFGPGTRLTVL.